The T cell receptor beta chain described here comes from a study of identical twins. Findings and caveats of the study: The study found excess low generation probability among twin-shared out-of-frame alpha sequences. Memory repertoires showed no such pattern, whereas abundant cord blood beta clonotypes carried fewer insertions.

Looked up from germline, CDR1 is LGHDT and CDR2 is YNNKEL (reference sequence). CDR3 size: 15 residues. V gave up 4 bases and J gave up 5 bases; unmatched junction bases: 8. About this clonotype: Its antigen is currently unknown.

TCRdb reanalysed the 5' RACE reads using MiXCR and keeps one entry per CDR3 protein. Here the sample spans under 300,000 distinct CDR3 sequences, around 15% being singletons. This clonotype originated in a woman aged 18-29 years in good health. The sample comprised memory (CD45RO+) T cells sorted from blood. The rearrangement uses TRBV3-1 and TRBJ2-7, with 10 bases lining up with TRBD1. This CDR3 is CASSRSGTGVNEQYF. The CDR3 nucleotides are TGTGCCAGCAGCCGATCTGGGACAGGGGTAAACGAGCAGTACTTC.